Described below is a single T cell receptor beta chain sequence and its context. The antigen is not known. The data were obtained in a study of early T cells in non-severe SARS-CoV-2 infection. As for the study in general: Whole-blood bulk RNA, unsorted, was sequenced, and chains were unpaired.

The CDR3 is 17 residues long. V lost 4 bases and J 4 bases, leaving 22 bases between the germline ends. Germline V CDR1 and CDR2: SGHNT, YYREEE (reference sequence). The study, taken as a whole, reports: Lookups in VDJdb leaned toward anti-spike CD8 responses and missed private and CD4 specificities.

Unique molecular identifiers tagged individual cDNA molecules. MiXCR, run by TCRdb on the 5' RACE reads, gives a single entry per CDR3 protein. The sample gives around 77,000 distinct CDR3 sequences, about 5% of which show up once; roughly 6.6% is in the top ten. The source was whole blood, collected at baseline. V usage is TRBV5-4 and J usage is TRBJ2-3; D is perhaps TRBD1 or TRBD2 (7 bases each). The source of this sequence is an adult who was a healthcare worker with PCR-confirmed SARS-CoV-2 infection or an uninfected control (not recorded which). The CDR3 bases are TGTGCCAGCAGCCTGGGAGGGGGCTCTTCATTAGCAGATACGCAGTATTTT. Translation gives CASSLGGGSSLADTQYF.